This TCR beta chain was obtained from a study of CD8+CD57+ T cells in acquired aplastic anemia. Study details: 3.2 ug was the average amount of DNA from sorted CD4+ and CD8+ cells. Study-level results: Sharing between patients and controls was observed for twenty-nine CD8+ CDR3 sequences.

About this clonotype: As yet, its antigen is unknown.

According to the study, genomic DNA was the template for TCR beta VDJ and CDR3 profiling. TCRdb re-analysed the reads in MiXCR, keeping a single row per CDR3 protein. The sample records under 200,000 distinct CDR3 sequences, 35% to 55% being singletons. The sample comprised sorted CD4+, CD8+, or CD8+CD57+ T cells (not recorded which) from PBMCs. This receptor was identified in a human donor in good health.

CDR3 nucleotides: TGTGCCAGCAGCTTAGTTCTAGCGGGAGGCAATGAGCAGTTCTTC. Protein: CASSLVLAGGNEQFF. The genes are TRBV11-1 and TRBJ2-1; TRBD2 matches at 11 bases. With V trimmed by 1 base and J by 6 bases, 2 bases remained unmatched. The CDR3 spans 15 residues. CDR1 is SGHAT and CDR2 is FQDESV in the germline V gene (reference sequence).